What follows is one T cell receptor (beta chain) and its context. The antigen is not known. Described time point: persistent/refractory GD, antithyroid drugs over 5 years with positive TRAb. PBMCs were the source of the RNA used for TCR sequencing. The sample belongs to a study of regulatory T cells in long-lasting Graves disease. Study-level points and caveats: Whereas roughly 1,000 public clonotypes were shared by new patients, persistent patients shared more, at some 2,500.

The TCR beta library used iRepertoire HTBI primers with Arm-PCR amplification of CDR3. Each CDR3 protein gets one entry after TCRdb re-called the multiplex PCR reads with MiXCR. Among around 300,000 distinct CDR3 sequences listed, 22% were seen once. Sequencing was performed on peripheral blood mononuclear cells (PBMCs), taken when the disease was refractory, from a patient treated with antithyroid drugs. The sequence came from a female donor with Graves disease.

In nucleotides, the CDR3 is TGTGCCAGCAGTGACAAATCAACTAATGAAAAACTGTTTTTT. Its protein product is CASSDKSTNEKLFF. J is TRBJ1-4 and V is TRBV28; D uncertain. V dropped 5 bases and J dropped 0 bases, with 7 bases sitting between them. This CDR3 is 14 amino acids long. CDR1 is MDHEN and CDR2 is SYDVKM in the germline V gene.